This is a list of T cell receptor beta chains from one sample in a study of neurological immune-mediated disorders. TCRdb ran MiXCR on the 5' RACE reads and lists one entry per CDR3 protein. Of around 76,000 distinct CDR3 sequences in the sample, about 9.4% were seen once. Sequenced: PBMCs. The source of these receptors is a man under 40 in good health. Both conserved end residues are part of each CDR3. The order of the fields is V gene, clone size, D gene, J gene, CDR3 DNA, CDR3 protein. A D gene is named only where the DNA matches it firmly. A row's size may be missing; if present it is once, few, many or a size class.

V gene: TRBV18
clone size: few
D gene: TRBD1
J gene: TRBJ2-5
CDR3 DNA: TGTGCCAGCTCACGTTTCGACAGGGGGATGGAAGAGACCCAGTACTTC
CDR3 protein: CASSRFDRGMEETQYF

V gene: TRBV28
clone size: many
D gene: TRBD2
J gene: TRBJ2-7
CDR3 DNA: TGTGCCAGCAGATTAGGAGGGCGGGAGGGCGAGCAGTACTTC
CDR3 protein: CASRLGGREGEQYF

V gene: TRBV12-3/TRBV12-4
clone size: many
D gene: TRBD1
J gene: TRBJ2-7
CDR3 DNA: TGTGCCAGCAGGAGACCGGGACAGGGGTACGAGCAGTACTTC
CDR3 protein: CASRRPGQGYEQYF

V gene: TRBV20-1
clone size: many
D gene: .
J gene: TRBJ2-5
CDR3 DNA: TGCAGTGCTAGAGATCGATTTGGTACATCAGAGACCCAGTACTTC
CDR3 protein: CSARDRFGTSETQYF

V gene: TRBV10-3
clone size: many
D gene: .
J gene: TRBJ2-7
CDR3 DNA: TGTGCCATTAGAGGCGAGTACGAGCAGTACTTC
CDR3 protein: CAIRGEYEQYF

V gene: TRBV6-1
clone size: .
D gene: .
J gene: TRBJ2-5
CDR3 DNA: TGTGCCAGCAGTGAGATAGTTCAAGAGACCCAGTACTTC
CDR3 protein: CASSEIVQETQYF

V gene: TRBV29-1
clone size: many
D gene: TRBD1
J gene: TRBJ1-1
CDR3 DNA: TGCAGCGTTGGACAGGGGAGCACTGAAGCTTTCTTT
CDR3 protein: CSVGQGSTEAFF

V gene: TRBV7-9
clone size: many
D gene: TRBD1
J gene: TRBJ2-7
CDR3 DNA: TGTGCCACCGGACAGGGGAGATACGAGCAGTACTTC
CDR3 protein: CATGQGRYEQYF

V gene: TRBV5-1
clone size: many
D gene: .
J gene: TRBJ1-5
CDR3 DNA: TGCGCCAGCAGCTTAGACACGGGTTCGGATCAGCCCCAGCATTTT
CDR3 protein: CASSLDTGSDQPQHF

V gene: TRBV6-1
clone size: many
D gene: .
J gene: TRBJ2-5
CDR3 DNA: TGTGCCAGCAGTGGAGGGTCGTTCCAAGAGACCCAGTACTTC
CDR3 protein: CASSGGSFQETQYF

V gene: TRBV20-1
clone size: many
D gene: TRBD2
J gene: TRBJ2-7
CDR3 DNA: TGCAGTGCTGCAGGACTAGCGGGAGGCGAGCAGTACTTC
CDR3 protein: CSAAGLAGGEQYF

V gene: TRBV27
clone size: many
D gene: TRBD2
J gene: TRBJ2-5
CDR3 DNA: TGTGCCAGCAGTTTATCAGGTAGACTAGCGGTTCAGTACCAAGAGACCCAGTACTTC
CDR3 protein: CASSLSGRLAVQYQETQYF

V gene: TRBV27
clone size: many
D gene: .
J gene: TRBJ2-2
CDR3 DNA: TGTGCCAGCTGTGGCGGATTAGGATTGGCCGGGGAGCTGTTTTTT
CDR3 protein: CASCGGLGLAGELFF

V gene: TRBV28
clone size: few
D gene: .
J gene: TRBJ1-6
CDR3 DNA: TGTGCCAGCAGCAGCTTTCGGAATTCACCCCTCCACTTT
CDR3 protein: CASSSFRNSPLHF

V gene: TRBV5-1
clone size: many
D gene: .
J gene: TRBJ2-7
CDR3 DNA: TGCGCCAGCAGCCCGGAAGGGGTGGACGAGCAGTACTTC
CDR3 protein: CASSPEGVDEQYF

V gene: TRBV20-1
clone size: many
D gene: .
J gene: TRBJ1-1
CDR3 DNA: TGCAGTGCTAGTTGGGCAGGGACGAACACTGAAGCTTTCTTT
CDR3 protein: CSASWAGTNTEAFF

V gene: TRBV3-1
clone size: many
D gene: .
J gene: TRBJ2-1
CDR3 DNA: TGTGCCAGCAGCCAAGACGGCACGGGGGCGTCGGGTGAGCAGTTCTTC
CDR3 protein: CASSQDGTGASGEQFF

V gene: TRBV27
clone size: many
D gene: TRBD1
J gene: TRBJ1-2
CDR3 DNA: TGTGCCAGCAGAACTGGGACAGGAAGATCTAACTATGGCTACACCTTC
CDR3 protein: CASRTGTGRSNYGYTF